Listed here are 13 T cell receptor beta chains from one sample, sequenced in a study of glioma-infiltrating T cells after dendritic cell vaccination. Time point indicated: after dendritic cell vaccination, including at tumor progression/relapse. Generated by immunoSEQ multiplex PCR, the TCRdb table keeps only in-frame clones and is missing some. The table lists roughly 85,000 clones, roughly 85% of them singletons. Sequencing used blood, obtained after dendritic cell vaccination. The receptors here all came from a human donor with glioblastoma.

The chain is built from TRBV15 and TRBJ2-7; 12 positions agree with TRBD1. From germline, CDR1 is LNHNV and CDR2 YYDKDF (reference sequence). V lost 5 bases and J lost 6; bases outside the gene matches: 8. The CDR3 loop spans 15 amino acids. This CDR3 is CATSPAGTGGFEQYF. The CDR3 region has the DNA TGTGCCACCAGCCCCGCGGGGACAGGGGGCTTCGAGCAGTACTTC.

This sequence joins TRBV28 and TRBJ1-2, with TRBD1 identical over 7 bases. V lost 6 bases to trimming and J lost 4 bases; unmatched junction nucleotides: 8. There are 14 residues in the CDR3. Germline lookup yields CDR1 MDHEN and CDR2 SYDVKM. Written as DNA, the CDR3 is TGTGCCAGCAGCTATGATGACAGGGCCTATGGCTACACCTTC. Its translation: CASSYDDRAYGYTF.

The rearrangement links TRBV9 to TRBJ1-2; 12 bases are shared with TRBD1. The CDR3 extends over 16 amino acids. V trimming: 5 bases; J trimming: 5 bases; junction bases outside the gene matches: 10. CDR1 is SGDLS, CDR2 YYNGEE, per germline. The CDR3 sequence: CASSPGQGAGIYGYTF. The CDR3 DNA reads TGTGCCAGCAGTCCGGGACAGGGGGCTGGGATTTATGGCTACACCTTC. Filled out from reference TRBV9 and TRBJ1-2, the complete variable domain reads DSGVTQTPKHLITATGQRVTLRCSPRSGDLSVYWYQQSLDQGLQFLIQYYNGEERAKGNILERFSAQQFPDLHSELNLSSLELGDSALYFCASSPGQGAGIYGYTFGSGTRLTVV.

This clone was found once. The V and J genes are TRBV25-1 and TRBJ2-7; TRBD2 aligns across 10 bases. The CDR3 is 16 residues long. Germline V lookup: CDR1 MGHDK, CDR2 SYGVNS. J gave up 1 base and V 4 bases, and 7 bases lay outside the gene matches. CDR3 protein: CASSAGGLAESYEQYF. The CDR3 DNA follows: TGTGCCAGCAGTGCAGGTGGACTAGCGGAATCCTACGAGCAGTACTTC.

V is TRBV18 and J is TRBJ1-2; tentatively, D is TRBD1 (6 bases). The germline V gene encodes CDR1 KGHSH and CDR2 LQKENI. This CDR3 is 15 amino acids long. V lost 2 bases to trimming and J lost 5 bases, with 15 bases between them. The CDR3 DNA sequence: TGTGCCAGCTCACCAGACGTTGGGACACTGTATGGCTACACCTTC. Translated, it gives CASSPDVGTLYGYTF. The variable domain in full, completed from reference TRBV18 and TRBJ1-2, reads NAGVMQNPRHLVRRRGQEARLRCSPMKGHSHVYWYRQLPEEGLKFMVYLQKENIIDESGMPKERFSAEFPKEGPSILRIQQVVRGDSAAYFCASSPDVGTLYGYTFGSGTRLTVV.

V gene TRBV4-1 combines with J gene TRBJ1-5; TRBD1 is a possible D gene (5 bases). Trimming took off 9 bases at V and 4 bases at J, with 22 bases between the two ends. The germline gives CDR1 MGHRA, CDR2 YSYEKL. There are 16 residues in the CDR3. CDR3 amino acids: CASRGAGDGENQPQHF. CDR3 nucleotides: TGCGCCAGTCGCGGGGCAGGCGACGGCGAAAATCAGCCCCAGCATTTT.

The chain carries TRBV6-4 and TRBJ2-2; TRBD2 aligns across 8 bases. Per the germline V gene, CDR1 is MRHNA and CDR2 is SNTAGT. The CDR3 extends over 15 amino acids. The V gene end was trimmed by 3 bases and the J gene end by 7 bases; junction bases not matched to a gene: 7. Here the CDR3 DNA reads TGTGCCAGCAGTGAAGGAGCGGGAGAGGTCGGGGAGCTGTTTTTT. Its translation is CASSEGAGEVGELFF.

This chain joins TRBV4-1 and TRBJ1-2; tentatively, D is TRBD1 (6 bases). This CDR3 has 16 residues. CDR1 is MGHRA and CDR2 is YSYEKL in the germline V gene. V gave up 3 bases and J gave up 2 bases, with 16 bases separating them. The CDR3 coding sequence is TGCGCCAGCAGCCAGGTGACAGGAAACCCAAACTATGGCTACACCTTC. It specifies CASSQVTGNPNYGYTF.

The chain couples TRBV7-6 to TRBJ2-7; the D is unclear. The germline V gene encodes CDR1 SGHVS and CDR2 FNYEAQ. CDR3 length: 13 residues. V shed 0 bases and J shed 3 bases, with 6 bases lying between them. In DNA form, the CDR3 reads TGTGCCAGCAGCTTAGCCTACGTCTACGAGCAGTACTTC. Protein product: CASSLAYVYEQYF. The full variable domain, in which reference TRBV7-6 and TRBJ2-7 provide the parts outside the CDR3, is GAGVSQSPRYKVTKRGQDVALRCDPISGHVSLYWYRQALGQGPEFLTYFNYEAQQDKSGLPNDRFSAERPEGSISTLTIQRTEQRDSAMYRCASSLAYVYEQYFGPGTRLTVT.

J is TRBJ2-5 and V is TRBV13; 12 bases line up with TRBD2. The length of the CDR3 is 16 residues. With V trimmed by 5 bases and J by 3 bases, 7 bases remained unmatched. Per germline, CDR1 PRHDT and CDR2 FYEKMQ (reference sequence). CDR3 DNA: TGTGCCAGCAGCCCCGGGACTAGCGGGCAAGAAGAGACCCAGTACTTC. Its translation: CASSPGTSGQEETQYF. Together with reference TRBV13 and TRBJ2-5, the CDR3 gives the full variable domain: AAGVIQSPRHLIKEKRETATLKCYPIPRHDTVYWYQQGPGQDPQFLISFYEKMQSDKGSIPDRFSAQQFSDYHSELNMSSLELGDSALYFCASSPGTSGQEETQYFGPGTRLLVL.

The rearrangement joins TRBV28 to TRBJ1-4; possibly TRBD1 for D (5 bases). This CDR3 region has 15 residues. Per germline, CDR1 MDHEN and CDR2 SYDVKM. V was pared by 1 base and J by 5 bases, with 11 bases between. CDR3 protein: CASSLLGGGNEKLFF. The CDR3, as DNA: TGTGCCAGCAGTTTATTGGGGGGGGGAAATGAAAAACTGTTTTTT.

In DNA form, the CDR3 reads TGTGCCAGCAGCTTACTCACGGGGAAGGGCACAGATACGCAGTATTTT. Its translation: CASSLLTGKGTDTQYF. The V call is TRBV7-6, the J call TRBJ2-3, with a possible D match to TRBD2 (5 bases). The CDR3 length is 16 residues. Germline V gene sequence: CDR1 SGHVS, CDR2 FNYEAQ. The V and J ends lost 2 bases and 1 base respectively, with 13 bases between them.

The chain couples TRBV7-3 to TRBJ2-7; TRBD1 might be the D (5 bases). The V gene's germline CDR1 is SGHTA and CDR2 FQGTGA. The CDR3 spans 15 residues. Trimming left V 0 bases short and J 2 bases short, with 11 bases between. The CDR3 loop is CASSLTSGLAYEQYF. The DNA of the CDR3 is TGTGCCAGCAGCTTAACTTCAGGGTTGGCCTACGAGCAGTACTTC.